This T cell receptor (beta chain) derives from a study of cytomegalovirus exposure and HLA in healthy donors. Study-wide findings and caveats: TCR beta sequences reportedly predicted most subjects' HLA-A and HLA-B alleles accurately. Most TCR sequences proved rare, with some public TCRs found in many donors. A few chains tied to CMV proved CMV antigen-specific in vitro.

Amplification used 60 Vbeta primers and 13 Jbeta primers. Data came from immunoSEQ multiplex PCR; TCRdb stores just in-frame clones and leaves some out. This table has 110,000 to 150,000 clones, about 77% appearing once. Comment on this clone: The antigen remains undetermined.

The sequenced material came from PBMCs. The source is a male donor in good health and CMV-seronegative.

The CDR3 loop is CASTRAIMNTEAFF. The DNA for the CDR3 is TGTGCCAGCACTAGAGCCATCATGAACACTGAAGCTTTCTTT. This chain uses TRBV5-6 with TRBJ1-1, with D uncertain. The length of the CDR3 is 14 residues. V lost 6 bases and J 0 bases, leaving 12 bases between the germline ends. The germline V gene encodes CDR1 SGHDT and CDR2 YYEEEE.